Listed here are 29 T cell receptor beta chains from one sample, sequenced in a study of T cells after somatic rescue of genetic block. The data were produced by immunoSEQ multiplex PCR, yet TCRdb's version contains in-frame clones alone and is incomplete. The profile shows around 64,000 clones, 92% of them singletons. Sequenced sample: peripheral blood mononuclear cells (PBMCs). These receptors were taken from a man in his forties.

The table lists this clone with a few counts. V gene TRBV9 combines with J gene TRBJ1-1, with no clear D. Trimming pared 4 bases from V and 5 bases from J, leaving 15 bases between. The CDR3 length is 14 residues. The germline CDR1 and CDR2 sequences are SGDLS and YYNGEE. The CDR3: CASSTTRATTEAFF. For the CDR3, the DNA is TGTGCCAGCAGCACCACGAGGGCCACTACTGAAGCTTTCTTT.

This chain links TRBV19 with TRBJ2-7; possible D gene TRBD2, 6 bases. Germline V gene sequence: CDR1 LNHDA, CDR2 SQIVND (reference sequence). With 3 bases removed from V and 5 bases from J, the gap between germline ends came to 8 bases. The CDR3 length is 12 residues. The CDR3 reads CASSMWGDEQYF. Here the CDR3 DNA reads TGTGCCAGTAGTATGTGGGGGGACGAGCAGTACTTC.

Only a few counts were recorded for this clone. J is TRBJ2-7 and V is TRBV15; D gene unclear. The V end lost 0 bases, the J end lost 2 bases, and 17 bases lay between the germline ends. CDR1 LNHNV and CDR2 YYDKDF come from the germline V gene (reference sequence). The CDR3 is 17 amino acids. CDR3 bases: TGTGCCACCAGCAGAGATTCGACACTCCGACGGGCCTACGAGCAGTACTTC. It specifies CATSRDSTLRRAYEQYF.

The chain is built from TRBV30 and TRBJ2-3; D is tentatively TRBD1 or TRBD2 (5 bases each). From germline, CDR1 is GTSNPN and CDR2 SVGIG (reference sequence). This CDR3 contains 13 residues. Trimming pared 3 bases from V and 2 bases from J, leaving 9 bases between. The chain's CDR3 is CAWRRGPTDTQYF. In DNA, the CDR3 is TGTGCCTGGAGGAGGGGACCCACAGATACGCAGTATTTT.

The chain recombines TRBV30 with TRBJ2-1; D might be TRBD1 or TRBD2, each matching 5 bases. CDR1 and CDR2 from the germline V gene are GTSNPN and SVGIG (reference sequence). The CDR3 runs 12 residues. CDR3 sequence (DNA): TGTGCTGGGACGGGGAACTACAATGAGCAGTTCTTC. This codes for CAGTGNYNEQFF.

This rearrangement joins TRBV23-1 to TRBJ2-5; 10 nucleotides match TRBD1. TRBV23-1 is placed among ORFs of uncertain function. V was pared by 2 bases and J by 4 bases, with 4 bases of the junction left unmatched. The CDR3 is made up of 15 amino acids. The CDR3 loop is CASSQSGQGGETQYF. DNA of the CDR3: TGCGCCAGCAGTCAAAGTGGACAGGGGGGAGAGACCCAGTACTTC.

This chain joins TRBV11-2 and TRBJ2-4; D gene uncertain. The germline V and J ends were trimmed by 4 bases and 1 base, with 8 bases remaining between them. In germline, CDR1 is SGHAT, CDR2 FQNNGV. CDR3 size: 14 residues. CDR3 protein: CASSWEMAKNIQYF. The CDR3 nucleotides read TGTGCCAGCAGCTGGGAAATGGCCAAAAACATTCAGTACTTC.

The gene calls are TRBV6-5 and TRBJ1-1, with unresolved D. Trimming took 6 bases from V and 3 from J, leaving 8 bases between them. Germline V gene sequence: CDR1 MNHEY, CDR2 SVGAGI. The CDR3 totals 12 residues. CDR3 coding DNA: TGTGCCAGCAGACGGGTGTACACTGAAGCTTTCTTT. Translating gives CASRRVYTEAFF.

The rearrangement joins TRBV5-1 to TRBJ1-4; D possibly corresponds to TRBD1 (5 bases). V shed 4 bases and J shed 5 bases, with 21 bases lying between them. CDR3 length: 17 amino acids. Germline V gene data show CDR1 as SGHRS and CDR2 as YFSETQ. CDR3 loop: CASSPAFGANTNEKLFF. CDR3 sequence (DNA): TGCGCCAGCAGCCCCGCGTTTGGGGCCAATACAAATGAAAAACTGTTTTTT.

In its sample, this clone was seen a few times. This chain's CDR3 is CAWTSGAGANVLTF. Here the CDR3 DNA reads TGTGCCTGGACTAGCGGGGCTGGGGCCAACGTCCTGACTTTC. The rearrangement uses TRBV30 and TRBJ2-6; 9 bases are shared with TRBD2. This CDR3 comprises 14 residues. With 4 bases clipped from V and 2 bases from J, the junction kept 0 bases outside the gene matches. Looked up from germline, CDR1 is GTSNPN and CDR2 is SVGIG (reference sequence).

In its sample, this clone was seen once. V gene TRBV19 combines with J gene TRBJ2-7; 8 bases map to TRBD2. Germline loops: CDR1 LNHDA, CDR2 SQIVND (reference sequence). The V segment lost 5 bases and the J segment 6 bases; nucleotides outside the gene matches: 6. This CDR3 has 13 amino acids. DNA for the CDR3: TGTGCCAGTAGTCTGGCGGGAGGACCCGAGCAGTACTTC. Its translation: CASSLAGGPEQYF.

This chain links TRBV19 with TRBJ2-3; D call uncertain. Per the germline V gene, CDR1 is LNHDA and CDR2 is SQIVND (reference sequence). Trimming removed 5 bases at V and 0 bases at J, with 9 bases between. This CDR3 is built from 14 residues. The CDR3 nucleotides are TGTGCCAGTAGTGTAGGACCTAGCACAGATACGCAGTATTTT. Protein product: CASSVGPSTDTQYF.

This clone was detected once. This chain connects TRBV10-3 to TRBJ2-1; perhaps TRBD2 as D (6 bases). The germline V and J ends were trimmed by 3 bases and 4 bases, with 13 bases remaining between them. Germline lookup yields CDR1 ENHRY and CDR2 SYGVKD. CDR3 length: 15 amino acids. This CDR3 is CAISEVRAGYNEQFF. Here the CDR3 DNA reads TGTGCCATCAGTGAAGTGCGGGCGGGGTACAATGAGCAGTTCTTC.

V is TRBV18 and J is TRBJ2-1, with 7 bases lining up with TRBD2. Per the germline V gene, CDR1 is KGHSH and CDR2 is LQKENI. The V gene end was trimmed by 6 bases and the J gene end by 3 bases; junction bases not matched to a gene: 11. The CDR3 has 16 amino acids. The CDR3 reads CASSPMAGDLYNEQFF. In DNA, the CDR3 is TGTGCCAGCTCCCCGATGGCGGGAGATCTCTACAATGAGCAGTTCTTC.

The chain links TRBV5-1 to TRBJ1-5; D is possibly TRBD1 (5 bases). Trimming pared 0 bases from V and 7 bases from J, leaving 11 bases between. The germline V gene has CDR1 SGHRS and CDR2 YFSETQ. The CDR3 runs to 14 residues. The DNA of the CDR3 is TGCGCCAGCAGCTTGGGGTTCGGGGGGCAGCCCCAGCATTTT. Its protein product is CASSLGFGGQPQHF.

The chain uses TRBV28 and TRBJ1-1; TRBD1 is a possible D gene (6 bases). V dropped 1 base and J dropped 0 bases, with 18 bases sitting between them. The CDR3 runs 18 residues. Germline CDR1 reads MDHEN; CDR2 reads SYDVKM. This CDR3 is CASSLLTLAGTMNTEAFF. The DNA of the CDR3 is TGTGCCAGCAGTTTATTGACCTTGGCCGGGACAATGAACACTGAAGCTTTCTTT. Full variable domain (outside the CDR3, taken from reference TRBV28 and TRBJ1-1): DVKVTQSSRYLVKRTGEKVFLECVQDMDHENMFWYRQDPGLGLRLIYFSYDVKMKEKGDIPEGYSVSREKKERFSLILESASTNQTSMYLCASSLLTLAGTMNTEAFFGQGTRLTVV.

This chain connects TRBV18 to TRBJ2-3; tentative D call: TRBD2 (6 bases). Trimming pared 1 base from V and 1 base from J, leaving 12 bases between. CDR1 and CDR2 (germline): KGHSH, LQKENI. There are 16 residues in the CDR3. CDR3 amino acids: CASSPRASAGTDTQYF. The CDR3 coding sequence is TGTGCCAGCTCACCACGGGCTAGCGCTGGCACAGATACGCAGTATTTT.

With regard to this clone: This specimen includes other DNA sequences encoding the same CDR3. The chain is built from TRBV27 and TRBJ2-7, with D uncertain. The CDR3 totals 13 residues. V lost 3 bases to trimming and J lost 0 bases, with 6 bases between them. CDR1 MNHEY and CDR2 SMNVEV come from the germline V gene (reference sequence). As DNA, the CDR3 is TGTGCCAGCAGTTTGCGAGGCTCCTACGAGCAGTACTTC. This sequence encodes CASSLRGSYEQYF.

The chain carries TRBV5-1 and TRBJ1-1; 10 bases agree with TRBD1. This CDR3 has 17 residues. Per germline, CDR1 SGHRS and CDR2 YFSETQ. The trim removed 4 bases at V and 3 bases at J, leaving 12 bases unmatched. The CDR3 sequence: CASSPPRQGAPDTEAFF. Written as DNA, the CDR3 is TGCGCCAGCAGCCCACCGAGACAGGGGGCCCCGGACACTGAAGCTTTCTTT.

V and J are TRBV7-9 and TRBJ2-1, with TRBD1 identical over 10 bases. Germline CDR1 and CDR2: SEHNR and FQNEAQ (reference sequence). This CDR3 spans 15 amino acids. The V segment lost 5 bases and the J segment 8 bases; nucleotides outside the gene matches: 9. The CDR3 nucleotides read TGTGCCAGCAGCCCGGGACAGGGGAGTGTCCATGAGCAGTTCTTC. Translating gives CASSPGQGSVHEQFF.

The CDR3 region is CAWSAQRGGADTQYF. The CDR3 region has the DNA TGTGCCTGGAGTGCCCAGCGGGGGGGCGCCGATACGCAGTATTTT. The J gene is TRBJ2-3, the V gene TRBV30; TRBD2 agrees at 10 bases. CDR1 and CDR2 (germline): GTSNPN, SVGIG (reference sequence). The CDR3 extends over 15 amino acids. V lost 1 base to trimming and J lost 6 bases; unmatched junction nucleotides: 7.

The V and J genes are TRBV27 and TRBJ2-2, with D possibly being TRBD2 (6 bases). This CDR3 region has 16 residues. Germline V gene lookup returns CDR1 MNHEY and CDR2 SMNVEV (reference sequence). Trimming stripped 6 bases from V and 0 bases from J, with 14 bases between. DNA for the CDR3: TGTGCCAGCAGACCTCGGGGAGGCGCGAACACCGGGGAGCTGTTTTTT. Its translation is CASRPRGGANTGELFF.

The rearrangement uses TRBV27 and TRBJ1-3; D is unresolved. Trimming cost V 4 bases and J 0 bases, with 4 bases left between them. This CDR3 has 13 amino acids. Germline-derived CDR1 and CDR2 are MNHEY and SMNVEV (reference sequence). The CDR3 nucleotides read TGTGCCAGCAGTTGGAGCTCTGGAAACACCATATATTTT. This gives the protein CASSWSSGNTIYF.

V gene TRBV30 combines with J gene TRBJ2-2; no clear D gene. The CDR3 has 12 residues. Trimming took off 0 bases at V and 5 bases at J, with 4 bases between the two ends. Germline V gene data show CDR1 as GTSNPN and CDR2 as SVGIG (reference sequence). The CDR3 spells CAWSVRTGELFF. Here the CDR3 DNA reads TGTGCCTGGAGTGTGCGTACCGGGGAGCTGTTTTTT.

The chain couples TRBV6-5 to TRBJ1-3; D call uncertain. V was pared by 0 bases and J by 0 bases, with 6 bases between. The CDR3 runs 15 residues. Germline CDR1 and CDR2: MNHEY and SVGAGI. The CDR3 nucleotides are TGTGCCAGCAGTTACTCGCCGGTCTCTGGAAACACCATATATTTT. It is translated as CASSYSPVSGNTIYF.

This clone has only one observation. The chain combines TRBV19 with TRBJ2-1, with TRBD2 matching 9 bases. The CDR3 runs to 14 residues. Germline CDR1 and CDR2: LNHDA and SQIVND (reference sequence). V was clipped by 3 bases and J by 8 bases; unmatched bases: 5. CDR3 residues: CASSILRGGHEQFF. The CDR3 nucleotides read TGTGCCAGTAGTATTCTGCGGGGGGGCCATGAGCAGTTCTTC.

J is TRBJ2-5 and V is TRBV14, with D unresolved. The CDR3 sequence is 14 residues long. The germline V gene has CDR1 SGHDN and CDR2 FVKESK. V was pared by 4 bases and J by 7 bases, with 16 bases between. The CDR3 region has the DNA TGTGCCAGCAGCCCCCCGGAAAGGAAGAGGACCCAGTACTTC. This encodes CASSPPERKRTQYF.

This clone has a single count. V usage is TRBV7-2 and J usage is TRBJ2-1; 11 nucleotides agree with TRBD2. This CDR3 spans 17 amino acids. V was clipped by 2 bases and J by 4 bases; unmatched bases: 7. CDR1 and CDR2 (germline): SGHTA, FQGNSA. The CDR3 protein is CASSLSSGTSGYNEQFF. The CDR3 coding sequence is TGTGCCAGCAGCTTATCTTCCGGGACTAGCGGATACAATGAGCAGTTCTTC.

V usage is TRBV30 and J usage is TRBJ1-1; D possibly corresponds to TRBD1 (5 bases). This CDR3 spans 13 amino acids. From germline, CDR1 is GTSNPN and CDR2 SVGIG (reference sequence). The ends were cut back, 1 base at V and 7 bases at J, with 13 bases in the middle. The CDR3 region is CAWSDLSGHEAFF. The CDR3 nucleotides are TGTGCCTGGAGTGATTTGTCAGGGCATGAAGCTTTCTTT.